This paragraph covers one T cell receptor (beta chain) sequence. Its specificity is not known. This sample is part of a study of T cells expressing NK-cell markers. Study outcomes and limitations: For six donors, the dominant NKG2C+ clonotypes made up about 1.0-8% of their CD8+ T cells.

Germline assignment: CDR1 LGHNA and CDR2 YNFKEQ. The CDR3 length is 13 residues. It was by 5'RACE template switching with UMIs that TCR beta cDNA was made. Using the 5' RACE reads, TCRdb records one entry per CDR3 protein without DNA. This table lists roughly 380,000 distinct CDR3 sequences. J is TRBJ2-7 and V is TRBV4-2; TCRdb's D call, TRBD2, is unchecked because there is no DNA. This sequence originates from a man between 18 and 69 years old in good health. Sequencing input: blood T cells: a sorted CD56 or NKG2C T cell subset, CD4+ or CD8+ T cells, or bulk PBMC T cells (not recorded which). CDR3 sequence reads: CASSRERNYEQYF.